This is a list of T cell receptor beta chains from one sample in a study of blood T cell repertoires in COVID-19. Here immunoSEQ multiplex PCR was the method, and the copy in TCRdb shows in-frame clones only, minus some. This sample has approximately 290,000 clones; around 90% occur once, and the top ten carry about 2%. Sample: peripheral blood. These receptors all stem from a man aged 18 to 35 with active or convalescent COVID-19. The CDR3 runs from the conserved cysteine through the conserved F or W. A D gene is named only where the DNA matches it firmly. A row's size may be missing; if present it is once, few, many or a size class.

cdr3_nt	cdr3_aa	d_call	clone_size	v_call	j_call
TGTGCCAGCAGCACATATTACAATGAGCAGTTCTTC	CASSTYYNEQFF	.	.	TRBV7-2	TRBJ2-1
TGTGCCAGCAGTGGAAGACTAGCGGTTAAATACAATGAGCAGTTCTTC	CASSGRLAVKYNEQFF	TRBD2	.	TRBV28	TRBJ2-1
TGTGCCAGCAGTTCCGGCCAGCCCAGGGACGAGCAGTACTTC	CASSSGQPRDEQYF	.	.	TRBV7-9	TRBJ2-7
TGTGCCAGCAGCGAAATCGGCGGGAGCGGGTACGAGCAGTACTTC	CASSEIGGSGYEQYF	TRBD2	once	TRBV27	TRBJ2-7
TGTGCCAGTAGTGGGACAGGTAATCAGCCCCAGCATTTT	CASSGTGNQPQHF	TRBD1	.	TRBV19	TRBJ1-5
TGCGCCAGCAAATTAGGACAGGGGTCCTACGAGCAGTACTTC	CASKLGQGSYEQYF	TRBD1	.	TRBV4-3	TRBJ2-7
TGTGCCAGCGCAGAGGGAATCAGGGCGGGGGAGCAGTACTTC	CASAEGIRAGEQYF	.	.	TRBV6-5	TRBJ2-7
TGTGCCATCAGACAGGGGGCCTATAATTCACCCCTCCACTTT	CAIRQGAYNSPLHF	TRBD1	.	TRBV10-3	TRBJ1-6
TGCGCCAGCAGGGATACAGGGAGGGAGGAAGCTTTCTTT	CASRDTGREEAFF	.	.	TRBV10-2	TRBJ1-1
TGTGCCAGCAGTACAGGACTAGCGGGCGCAGCCAAAAACATTCAGTACTTC	CASSTGLAGAAKNIQYF	TRBD2	.	TRBV27	TRBJ2-4
TGTGCCAGCAGTTTACTAGGGAGGGAGCAGTACTTC	CASSLLGREQYF	.	.	TRBV28	TRBJ2-7
TGTGCCAGCAGCGTGACTACTAGCACAGATACGCAGTATTTT	CASSVTTSTDTQYF	.	.	TRBV9	TRBJ2-3
TGTGCCAGCAGTTACAGGGGCTCTGGGGCCAACGTCCTGACTTTC	CASSYRGSGANVLTF	TRBD1	.	TRBV13	TRBJ2-6
TGTGCCAGCTCACCAATCGGACAGGGGATATTTCGAGAGACCCAGTACTTC	CASSPIGQGIFRETQYF	TRBD1	.	TRBV18	TRBJ2-5
TGTGCCAGCAGCTTAGTTGGAGTGTATAGCAATCAGCCCCAGCATTTT	CASSLVGVYSNQPQHF	.	.	TRBV7-8	TRBJ1-5
TGTGCCAGTAGTACGGACAAGAGCTCCTACGAGCAGTACTTC	CASSTDKSSYEQYF	.	.	TRBV19	TRBJ2-7
TGTGCCAGCAGCTTAGCGTTCGGCGGGAGCAGGACCCAGTACTTC	CASSLAFGGSRTQYF	TRBD2	.	TRBV7-2	TRBJ2-5
TGTGCCAGCAGCTCAGGAGGGGACAGCTACGAGCAGTACTTC	CASSSGGDSYEQYF	.	.	TRBV7-2	TRBJ2-7
TGTGCCAGCAGCGAGACAGTCTCTGGAAACACCATATATTTT	CASSETVSGNTIYF	.	.	TRBV9	TRBJ1-3
TGCGCCAGCAGCACCGGGACACCGGACGGGAACACCATATATTTT	CASSTGTPDGNTIYF	.	.	TRBV5-1	TRBJ1-3
TGTGCCAGCTCTGCGGACAGGGGGCTCAATGAGCAGTTCTTC	CASSADRGLNEQFF	TRBD1	few	TRBV18	TRBJ2-1
TGTGCCAGCAGCTCCGGACTAGGGAATGAGCAGTTCTTC	CASSSGLGNEQFF	TRBD2	.	TRBV7-9	TRBJ2-1
TGTGCCAGTACGAGGGGACAGGGCAAAAACATTCAGTACTTC	CASTRGQGKNIQYF	TRBD1	.	TRBV19	TRBJ2-4
TGTGCCAGCACGGGGGGGGATCAGCCCCAGCATTTT	CASTGGDQPQHF	.	.	TRBV2	TRBJ1-5
TGTGCCAGCAGTGAGTGGGTGACAGGGGTAAGCAATCAGCCCCAGCATTTT	CASSEWVTGVSNQPQHF	TRBD1	.	TRBV2	TRBJ1-5
TGTGCCAGCAGGGGACAGGGGAACACTGAAGCTTTCTTT	CASRGQGNTEAFF	TRBD1	.	TRBV7-9	TRBJ1-1
TGCGCCAGCAGTAGGACAGGGGGCGGCGAGCAGTACTTC	CASSRTGGGEQYF	TRBD1	.	TRBV23-1	TRBJ2-7
TGCGTCAGCAGCCAAGAATTAACCAGGGGCGAGCAGTACTTC	CVSSQELTRGEQYF	.	.	TRBV4-1	TRBJ2-7
TGTGCCAGCAGCCGGGACAGCGTTTCTGGAAACACCATATATTTT	CASSRDSVSGNTIYF	TRBD1	.	TRBV6-5	TRBJ1-3
TGTGCTAGTGGTTTCCAAACTAGCGGGAGTTCCCCAGATACGCAGTATTTT	CASGFQTSGSSPDTQYF	TRBD2	.	TRBV12-5	TRBJ2-3
TGCGCCAGCAGCCACGAGGGCCTCGGAAACACCATATATTTT	CASSHEGLGNTIYF	.	.	TRBV4-1	TRBJ1-3
TGTGCCAGCAGCGTGGGGACTCCTCCCTACGAGCAGTACTTC	CASSVGTPPYEQYF	.	few	TRBV9	TRBJ2-7
TGTGCCAGCTCAGGCAGACAGGGGGGTAACACTGAAGCTTTCTTT	CASSGRQGGNTEAFF	TRBD1	.	TRBV18	TRBJ1-1
TGTGCCAGCAGCTTGGACAGGGGGAGTTTTGATGAGCAGTTCTTC	CASSLDRGSFDEQFF	TRBD1	.	TRBV5-4	TRBJ2-1
TGTGCCAGCAGTTCTCTACAGGGAACAGATACGCAGTATTTT	CASSSLQGTDTQYF	.	.	TRBV27	TRBJ2-3
TGCGCCAGCAGCTTGGGACCTAGCGGGGGGGCTTTAAATGAGCAGTTCTTC	CASSLGPSGGALNEQFF	TRBD2	.	TRBV5-1	TRBJ2-1
TGTGCCAGCAGCCCCCAAGGAGGGACTGGAAACACCATATATTTT	CASSPQGGTGNTIYF	.	.	TRBV9	TRBJ1-3
TGTGCCAGCAGCGCGGCGGACAGCGGAGCAGATACGCAGTATTTT	CASSAADSGADTQYF	.	.	TRBV9	TRBJ2-3
TGTGCCAGCAGCGTGGGTAGTGGACTAGGCGAGCAGTACTTC	CASSVGSGLGEQYF	TRBD2	.	TRBV9	TRBJ2-7
TGTGCCAGCAGCTCGGGGAGGTTCGGAGAGACCCAGTACTTC	CASSSGRFGETQYF	.	.	TRBV11-2	TRBJ2-5
TGTGCCAGCAGTTTAGGACAGGGAGCCCACGAGCAGTACTTC	CASSLGQGAHEQYF	TRBD1	.	TRBV6-5	TRBJ2-7
TGTGCCAGCAGCGCCAGGCTCGGGATTGTGAACACTGAAGCTTTCTTT	CASSARLGIVNTEAFF	.	.	TRBV7-2	TRBJ1-1
TGTGCCATCAGTCCCCCCAAGACAGGGTTTTATAGCAATCAGCCCCAGCATTTT	CAISPPKTGFYSNQPQHF	TRBD1	once	TRBV10-3	TRBJ1-5
TGTGCCAGCAGTGAAGGGGACAGGGGGTTTCAGCCCCAGCATTTT	CASSEGDRGFQPQHF	TRBD1	few	TRBV2	TRBJ1-5
TGTGCCAGCAGCTTATGGACTAGCGGGATCAATGAGCAGTTCTTC	CASSLWTSGINEQFF	TRBD2	.	TRBV9	TRBJ2-1
TGTGCCAGCAGCCGACAGGGTGTGAGCTCTGGAAACACCATATATTTT	CASSRQGVSSGNTIYF	TRBD1	.	TRBV14	TRBJ1-3
TGCGCCAGCAGGTCCGGGGTAAACACTGAAGCTTTCTTT	CASRSGVNTEAFF	.	few	TRBV5-1	TRBJ1-1
TGTGCCACCAGCAGAGCGGGACAGATGAATGAAAAACTGTTTTTT	CATSRAGQMNEKLFF	TRBD1	.	TRBV15	TRBJ1-4
TGTGCCAGCTCACTGGACTTCTACGAGCAGTACTTC	CASSLDFYEQYF	.	.	TRBV18	TRBJ2-7
TGTGCCAGCAGCCTGGAAGGGGCTCTGGGGGCCAACGTCCTGACTTTC	CASSLEGALGANVLTF	.	.	TRBV27	TRBJ2-6
TGTGCCAGCAGTCTGCAGGGACTAGCGGTAAACATTCAGTACTTC	CASSLQGLAVNIQYF	TRBD2	.	TRBV7-9	TRBJ2-4
TGCGCCAGCAGCCTGAGTGGGGCAGGGGGTGAAAAACTGTTTTTT	CASSLSGAGGEKLFF	TRBD1	.	TRBV5-1	TRBJ1-4
TGTGCCAGCAGTTACTCGGCGGGTATGAACACTGAAGCTTTCTTT	CASSYSAGMNTEAFF	.	.	TRBV6-5	TRBJ1-1
TGTGCCAGTAGTATATGGAGGACTAGCGGGAACATTCAGTACTTC	CASSIWRTSGNIQYF	TRBD2	.	TRBV19	TRBJ2-4
TGTGCCAGCTCACCAGAGCGCCCGGGTGCGGAGACCCAGTACTTC	CASSPERPGAETQYF	.	.	TRBV18	TRBJ2-5